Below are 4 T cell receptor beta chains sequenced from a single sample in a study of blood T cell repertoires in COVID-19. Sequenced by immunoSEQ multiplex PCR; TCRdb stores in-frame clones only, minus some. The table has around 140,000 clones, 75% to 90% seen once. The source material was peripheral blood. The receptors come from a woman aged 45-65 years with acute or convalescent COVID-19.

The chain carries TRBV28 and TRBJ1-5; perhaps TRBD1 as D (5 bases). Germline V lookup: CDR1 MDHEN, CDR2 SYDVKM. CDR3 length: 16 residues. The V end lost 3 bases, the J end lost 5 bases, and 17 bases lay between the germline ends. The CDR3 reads CASSFAPGRGHQPQHF. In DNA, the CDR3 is TGTGCCAGCAGTTTCGCACCAGGAAGGGGCCATCAGCCCCAGCATTTT.

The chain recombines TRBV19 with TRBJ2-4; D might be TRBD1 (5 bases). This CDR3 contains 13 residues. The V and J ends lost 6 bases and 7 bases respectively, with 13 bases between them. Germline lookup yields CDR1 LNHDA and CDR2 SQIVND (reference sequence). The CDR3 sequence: CASSPIQANIQYF. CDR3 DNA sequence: TGTGCCAGTAGCCCGATACAGGCGAACATTCAGTACTTC. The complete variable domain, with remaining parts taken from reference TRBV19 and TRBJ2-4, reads DGGITQSPKYLFRKEGQNVTLSCEQNLNHDAMYWYRQDPGQGLRLIYYSQIVNDFQKGDIAEGYSVSREKKESFPLTVTSAQKNPTAFYLCASSPIQANIQYFGAGTRLSVL.

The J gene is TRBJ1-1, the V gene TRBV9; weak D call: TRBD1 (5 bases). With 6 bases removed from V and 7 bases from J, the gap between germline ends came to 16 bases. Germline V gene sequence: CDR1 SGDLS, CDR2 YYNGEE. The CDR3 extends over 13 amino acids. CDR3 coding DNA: TGTGCCAGCAAAACCCTCTCGGGGGGTGAAGCTTTCTTT. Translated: CASKTLSGGEAFF.

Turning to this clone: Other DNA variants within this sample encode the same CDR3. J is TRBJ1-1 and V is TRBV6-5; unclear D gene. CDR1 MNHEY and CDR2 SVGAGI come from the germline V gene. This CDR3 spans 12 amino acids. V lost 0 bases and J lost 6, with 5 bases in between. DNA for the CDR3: TGTGCCAGCAGTTACTCATCCTCTGAAGCTTTCTTT. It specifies CASSYSSSEAFF.